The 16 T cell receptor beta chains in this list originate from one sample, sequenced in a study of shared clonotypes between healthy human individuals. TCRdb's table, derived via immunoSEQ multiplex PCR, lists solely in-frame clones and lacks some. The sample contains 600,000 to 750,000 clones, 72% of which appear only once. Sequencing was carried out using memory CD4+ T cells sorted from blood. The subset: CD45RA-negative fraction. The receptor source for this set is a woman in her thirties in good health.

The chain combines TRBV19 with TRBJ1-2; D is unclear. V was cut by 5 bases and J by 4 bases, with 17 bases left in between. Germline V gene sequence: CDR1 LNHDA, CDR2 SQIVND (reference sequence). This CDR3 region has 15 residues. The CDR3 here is CASSSRGFLPYGYTF. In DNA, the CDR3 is TGTGCCAGTAGTTCCCGGGGATTTCTTCCCTATGGCTACACCTTC.

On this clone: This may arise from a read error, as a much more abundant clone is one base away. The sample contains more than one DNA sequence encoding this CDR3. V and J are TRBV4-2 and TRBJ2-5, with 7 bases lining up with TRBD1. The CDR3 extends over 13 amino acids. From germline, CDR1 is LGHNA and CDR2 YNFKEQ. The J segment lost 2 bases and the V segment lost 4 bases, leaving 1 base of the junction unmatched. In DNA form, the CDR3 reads TGTGCCAGCAGCCGGGACAGTCAAGAGACCCAGTACTTC. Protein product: CASSRDSQETQYF.

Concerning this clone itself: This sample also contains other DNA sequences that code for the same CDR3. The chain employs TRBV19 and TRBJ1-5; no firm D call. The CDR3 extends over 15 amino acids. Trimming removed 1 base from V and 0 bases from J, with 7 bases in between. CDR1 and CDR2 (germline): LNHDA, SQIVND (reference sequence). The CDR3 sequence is CASSIASYSNQPQHF. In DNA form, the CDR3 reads TGTGCCAGTAGTATAGCCAGTTATAGCAATCAGCCCCAGCATTTT.

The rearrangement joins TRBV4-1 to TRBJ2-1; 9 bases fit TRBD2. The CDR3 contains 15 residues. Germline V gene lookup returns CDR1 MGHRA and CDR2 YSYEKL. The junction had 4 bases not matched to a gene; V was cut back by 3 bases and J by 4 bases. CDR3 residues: CASSQVSGGYNEQFF. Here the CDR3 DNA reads TGCGCCAGCAGCCAGGTTAGCGGGGGTTACAATGAGCAGTTCTTC.

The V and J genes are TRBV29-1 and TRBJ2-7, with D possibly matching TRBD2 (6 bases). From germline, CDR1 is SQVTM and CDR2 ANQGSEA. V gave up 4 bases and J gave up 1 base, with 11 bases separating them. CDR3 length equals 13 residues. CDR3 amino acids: CSVGQGLSYEQYF. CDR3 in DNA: TGCAGCGTTGGGCAGGGACTTTCCTACGAGCAGTACTTC.

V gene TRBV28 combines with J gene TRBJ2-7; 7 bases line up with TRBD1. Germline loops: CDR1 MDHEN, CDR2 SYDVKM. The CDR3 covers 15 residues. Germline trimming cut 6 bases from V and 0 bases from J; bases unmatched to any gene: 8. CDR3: CASRRQGGGSYEQYF. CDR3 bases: TGTGCCAGCAGGCGACAGGGTGGGGGCTCCTACGAGCAGTACTTC.

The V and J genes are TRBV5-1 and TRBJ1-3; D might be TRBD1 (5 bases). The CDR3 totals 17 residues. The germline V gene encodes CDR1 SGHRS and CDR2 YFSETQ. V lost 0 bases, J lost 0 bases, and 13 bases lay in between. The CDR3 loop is CASSLDPGPSSGNTIYF. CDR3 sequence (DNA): TGCGCCAGCAGCTTGGATCCGGGACCGTCCTCTGGAAACACCATATATTTT. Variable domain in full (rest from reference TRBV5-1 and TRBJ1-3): KAGVTQTPRYLIKTRGQQVTLSCSPISGHRSVSWYQQTPGQGLQFLFEYFSETQRNKGNFPGRFSGRQFSNSRSEMNVSTLELGDSALYLCASSLDPGPSSGNTIYFGEGSWLTVV.

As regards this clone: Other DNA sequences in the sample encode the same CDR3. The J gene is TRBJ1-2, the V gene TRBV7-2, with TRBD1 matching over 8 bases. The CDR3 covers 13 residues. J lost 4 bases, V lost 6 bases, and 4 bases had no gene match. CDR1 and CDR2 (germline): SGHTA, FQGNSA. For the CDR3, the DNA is TGTGCCAGCAGTTCCGGACAGGGCTATGGCTACACCTTC. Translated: CASSSGQGYGYTF.

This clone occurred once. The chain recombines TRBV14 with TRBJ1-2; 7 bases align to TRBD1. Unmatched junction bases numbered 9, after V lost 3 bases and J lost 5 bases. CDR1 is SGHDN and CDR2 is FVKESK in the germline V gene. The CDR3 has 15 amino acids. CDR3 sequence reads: CASSHNDRAYYGYTF. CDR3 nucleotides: TGTGCCAGCAGCCACAATGACAGGGCCTATTATGGCTACACCTTC.

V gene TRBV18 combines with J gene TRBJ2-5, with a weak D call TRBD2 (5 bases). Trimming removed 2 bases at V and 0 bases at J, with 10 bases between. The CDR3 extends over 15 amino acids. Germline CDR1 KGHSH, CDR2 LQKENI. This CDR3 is CASSPRTSYQETQYF. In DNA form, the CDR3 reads TGTGCCAGCTCACCAAGGACTTCGTACCAAGAGACCCAGTACTTC.

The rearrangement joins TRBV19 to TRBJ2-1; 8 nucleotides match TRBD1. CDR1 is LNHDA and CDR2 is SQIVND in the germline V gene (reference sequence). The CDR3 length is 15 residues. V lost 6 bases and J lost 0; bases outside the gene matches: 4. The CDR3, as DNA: TGTGCCAGTAGCACAACAGGGGGCTCCTACAATGAGCAGTTCTTC. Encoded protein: CASSTTGGSYNEQFF. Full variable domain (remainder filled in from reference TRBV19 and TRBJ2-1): DGGITQSPKYLFRKEGQNVTLSCEQNLNHDAMYWYRQDPGQGLRLIYYSQIVNDFQKGDIAEGYSVSREKKESFPLTVTSAQKNPTAFYLCASSTTGGSYNEQFFGPGTRLTVL.

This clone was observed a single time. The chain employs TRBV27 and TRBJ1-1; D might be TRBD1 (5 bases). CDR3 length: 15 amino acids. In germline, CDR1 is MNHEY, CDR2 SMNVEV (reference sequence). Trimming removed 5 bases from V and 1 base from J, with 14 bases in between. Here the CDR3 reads CASSAYSGANTEAFF. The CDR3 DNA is TGTGCCAGCAGTGCCTATTCCGGGGCGAACACTGAAGCTTTCTTT.

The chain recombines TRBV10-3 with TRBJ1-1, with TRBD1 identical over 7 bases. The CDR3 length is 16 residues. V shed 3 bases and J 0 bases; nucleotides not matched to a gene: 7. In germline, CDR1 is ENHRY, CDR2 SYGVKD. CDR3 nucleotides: TGTGCCATCAGTGACAGGGGGGGTATGTTGAACACTGAAGCTTTCTTT. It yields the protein CAISDRGGMLNTEAFF.

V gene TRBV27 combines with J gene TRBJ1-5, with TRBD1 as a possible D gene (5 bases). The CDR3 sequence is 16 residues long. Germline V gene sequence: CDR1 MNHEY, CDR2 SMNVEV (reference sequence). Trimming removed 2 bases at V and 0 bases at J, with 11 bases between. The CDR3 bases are TGTGCCAGCAGTTTAAAAGCGGGGACTAGCAATCAGCCCCAGCATTTT. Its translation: CASSLKAGTSNQPQHF.

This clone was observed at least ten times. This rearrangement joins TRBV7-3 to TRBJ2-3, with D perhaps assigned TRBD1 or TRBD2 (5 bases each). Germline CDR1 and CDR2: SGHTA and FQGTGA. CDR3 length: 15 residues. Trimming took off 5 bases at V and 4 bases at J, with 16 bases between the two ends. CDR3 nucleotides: TGTGCCAGCAGCCTAAATCCAGGGAGCTCAGATACGCAGTATTTT. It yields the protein CASSLNPGSSDTQYF.

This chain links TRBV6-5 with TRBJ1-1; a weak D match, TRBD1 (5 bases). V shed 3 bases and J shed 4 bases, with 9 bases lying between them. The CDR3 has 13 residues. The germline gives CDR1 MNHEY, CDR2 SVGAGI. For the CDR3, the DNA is TGTGCCAGCAGTTATGGGGGACCCACTGAAGCTTTCTTT. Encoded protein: CASSYGGPTEAFF.